Below are 31 T cell receptor beta chains sequenced from a single sample in a study of T cell responses to AZD1222 COVID-19 vaccine. The repertoire was sequenced with immunoSEQ multiplex PCR; TCRdb's copy has only in-frame clones and lacks some. Of 55,000 to 75,000 clones listed, 88% are singletons. The material sequenced was peripheral blood, taken on day 0 of AZD1222 vaccination. These receptors came from an adult in good health.

This sequence joins TRBV19 and TRBJ2-1; D call uncertain. Trimming cost V 4 bases and J 3 bases, with 7 bases left between them. Germline CDR1 LNHDA, CDR2 SQIVND (reference sequence). The CDR3 is made up of 13 amino acids. The CDR3 here is CASSTVVYNEQFF. The CDR3 bases are TGTGCCAGTAGTACTGTAGTCTACAATGAGCAGTTCTTC.

V and J are TRBV24-1 and TRBJ2-1, with 13 bases lining up with TRBD2. Per the germline V gene, CDR1 is KGHDR and CDR2 is SFDVKD. The V and J ends lost 9 bases and 9 bases, in that order; junction bases with no gene match: 13. There are 16 residues in the CDR3. The CDR3 loop is CATPQRTSGSFTEQFF. The CDR3 DNA sequence: TGTGCCACCCCACAGAGGACTAGCGGGAGTTTTACTGAGCAGTTCTTC.

This chain uses TRBV19 with TRBJ1-2; 7 positions match TRBD1. In germline, CDR1 is LNHDA, CDR2 SQIVND (reference sequence). The CDR3 is made up of 16 amino acids. V was clipped by 2 bases and J by 5 bases; unmatched bases: 11. Written as DNA, the CDR3 is TGTGCCAGTAGTATACGAGACAGGGTGTCATCATATGGCTACACCTTC. Protein: CASSIRDRVSSYGYTF. Full variable domain (rest looked up from reference TRBV19 and TRBJ1-2): DGGITQSPKYLFRKEGQNVTLSCEQNLNHDAMYWYRQDPGQGLRLIYYSQIVNDFQKGDIAEGYSVSREKKESFPLTVTSAQKNPTAFYLCASSIRDRVSSYGYTFGSGTRLTVV.

This clone was found once. V and J are TRBV7-9 and TRBJ1-2; D remains unclear. V was clipped by 2 bases and J by 3 bases, with 7 bases between them. CDR1 and CDR2 from the germline V gene are SEHNR and FQNEAQ (reference sequence). This CDR3 spans 13 amino acids. The CDR3 nucleotides are TGTGCCAGCAGCTTACACAGCTACTATGGCTACACCTTC. Protein product: CASSLHSYYGYTF.

This chain connects TRBV23-1 to TRBJ2-1; TRBD1 might be the D (7 bases). TRBV23-1 is marked as an open reading frame, function uncertain. V lost 4 bases, J lost 10 bases, and 17 bases lay in between. CDR3 length: 14 residues. The CDR3 nucleotides read TGCGCCAGCAGTCCGCAGGAGGGGGCATGGGAGCAGTTCTTC. Its translation: CASSPQEGAWEQFF.

The chain joins TRBV4-3 to TRBJ2-1, with 9 nucleotides matching TRBD1. Unmatched junction bases numbered 1, after V lost 2 bases and J lost 5 bases. The CDR3 runs 14 residues. The germline V gene has CDR1 LGHNA and CDR2 YSLEER. This CDR3 reads CASSQRTGDNEQFF. As DNA, the CDR3 is TGCGCCAGCAGCCAAAGGACAGGGGACAATGAGCAGTTCTTC.

The CDR3 nucleotides are TGCGCCAGCAGCTTTAGGACAGGAACTAACTATGGCTACACCTTC. It yields the protein CASSFRTGTNYGYTF. V and J are TRBV5-1 and TRBJ1-2, with 7 bases lining up with TRBD1. Trimming cost V 2 bases and J 0 bases; bases outside gene matches: 4. From germline, CDR1 is SGHRS and CDR2 YFSETQ. The CDR3 covers 15 residues.

The genes are TRBV30 and TRBJ2-5; perhaps TRBD2 as D (6 bases). The CDR3 runs 15 residues. Trimming pared 3 bases from V and 1 base from J, leaving 15 bases between. Germline CDR1 reads GTSNPN; CDR2 reads SVGIG (reference sequence). CDR3 protein: CAWSRKVGGQETQYF. The CDR3 DNA is TGTGCCTGGAGCCGCAAGGTCGGGGGCCAAGAGACCCAGTACTTC.

This chain joins TRBV19 and TRBJ2-7; D may match TRBD1 or TRBD2 (5 bases each). V was pared by 4 bases and J by 4 bases, with 11 bases between. CDR3 size: 13 residues. Germline CDR1 LNHDA, CDR2 SQIVND (reference sequence). The CDR3 DNA sequence: TGTGCCAGTAGTAGAGATGGGGGATACGAGCAGTACTTC. It specifies CASSRDGGYEQYF.

The genes are TRBV10-1 and TRBJ2-3, with D possibly TRBD2 on 5 matching bases. The V gene lost 4 bases and the J gene lost 6 bases, with 11 bases spanning the gap. Looked up from germline, CDR1 is WNHNN and CDR2 is SYGVQD (reference sequence). This CDR3 is built from 13 residues. CDR3 sequence (DNA): TGCGCCAGCAGTGGAGGGATTAGGGATACGCAGTATTTT. As protein: CASSGGIRDTQYF.

This clone is a singleton in its sample. The chain has TRBV18 and TRBJ1-3; D gene unclear. V was pared by 3 bases and J by 0 bases, with 9 bases between. The CDR3 is 15 residues long. Per germline, CDR1 KGHSH and CDR2 LQKENI. The CDR3 bases are TGTGCCAGCTCACCCAACCCCCGCTCTGGAAACACCATATATTTT. Protein product: CASSPNPRSGNTIYF.

This sequence joins TRBV6-5 and TRBJ2-3, with 11 positions matching TRBD2. V was pared by 0 bases and J by 8 bases, with 4 bases of the junction left unmatched. CDR1 MNHEY and CDR2 SVGAGI come from the germline V gene. CDR3 length: 15 amino acids. Written as DNA, the CDR3 is TGTGCCAGCAGTTACTCTAGCGGGAGGGCCGTTACGCAGTATTTT. Protein product: CASSYSSGRAVTQYF.

The genes are TRBV15 and TRBJ1-2; no reliable D call. V was cut by 1 base and J by 2 bases, with 8 bases left in between. The germline CDR1 and CDR2 sequences are LNHNV and YYDKDF (reference sequence). CDR3 size: 14 residues. CDR3 region: CATSRGGWNYGYTF. CDR3 DNA sequence: TGTGCCACCAGCAGAGGGGGTTGGAACTATGGCTACACCTTC.

The genes are TRBV30 and TRBJ1-1; D is unclear. V was trimmed by 4 bases and J by 6 bases, leaving 18 bases between them. CDR1 and CDR2 from the germline V gene are GTSNPN and SVGIG (reference sequence). The CDR3 is 14 residues long. CDR3 in amino acids: CAWTMDGRVAEAFF. The CDR3 DNA follows: TGTGCCTGGACTATGGACGGGAGGGTCGCTGAAGCTTTCTTT.

The chain carries TRBV7-2 and TRBJ2-5; D possibly corresponds to TRBD1 (5 bases). CDR1 SGHTA and CDR2 FQGNSA come from the germline V gene. This CDR3 region has 14 residues. V lost 1 base, J lost 1 base, and 7 bases lay in between. CDR3 sequence: CASSLGGSQETQYF. CDR3 nucleotides: TGTGCCAGCAGCTTAGGGGGCTCCCAAGAGACCCAGTACTTC.

The chain has TRBV4-1 and TRBJ2-7; 8 nucleotides align to TRBD2. With V trimmed by 0 bases and J by 4 bases, 5 bases remained unmatched. The CDR3 covers 15 residues. Per germline, CDR1 MGHRA and CDR2 YSYEKL. CDR3 amino acids: CASSQERAGEYEQYF. CDR3 nucleotides: TGCGCCAGCAGCCAAGAACGAGCGGGAGAGTACGAGCAGTACTTC.

This clone was seen a single time. This sequence joins TRBV2 and TRBJ2-1; D call uncertain. CDR1 is SNHLY and CDR2 is FYNNEI in the germline V gene. Trimming shortened V by 2 bases and J by 12 bases, and 11 bases separated the two germline ends. CDR3 length equals 12 residues. The chain's CDR3 is CASSEPPGPQFF. CDR3 DNA sequence: TGTGCCAGCAGTGAACCCCCCGGACCGCAGTTCTTC.

The chain uses TRBV27 and TRBJ1-5; a weak D match, TRBD1 (5 bases). The CDR3 totals 15 residues. With 4 bases removed from V and 3 bases from J, the gap between germline ends came to 13 bases. Germline V gene lookup returns CDR1 MNHEY and CDR2 SMNVEV (reference sequence). CDR3 sequence (DNA): TGTGCCAGCAGTTCGGGGACCCTAGCCAATCAGCCCCAGCATTTT. It translates to CASSSGTLANQPQHF.

This chain connects TRBV18 to TRBJ1-1; 8 bases match TRBD1. Germline CDR1 and CDR2: KGHSH and LQKENI. Trimming removed 6 bases from V and 10 bases from J; junction bases left unmatched: 7. The CDR3 has 12 residues. Written as DNA, the CDR3 is TGTGCCAGCTCGTCTCAGGGGGCCGGAGCTTTCTTT. Amino acid sequence: CASSSQGAGAFF.

The chain joins TRBV18 to TRBJ2-3; D is uncertain. This CDR3 has 16 amino acids. V lost 3 bases, J lost 0 bases, and 13 bases lay in between. Germline V gene lookup returns CDR1 KGHSH and CDR2 LQKENI. This CDR3 is CASSPSSPTSTDTQYF. The CDR3 nucleotides read TGTGCCAGCTCACCCTCTAGTCCTACTAGCACAGATACGCAGTATTTT.

The chain joins TRBV5-1 to TRBJ1-1, with D uncertain. The CDR3 covers 16 residues. Germline loops: CDR1 SGHRS, CDR2 YFSETQ. Between the trimmed V and J ends, which lost 0 bases and 4 bases, there was a span of 16 bases. CDR3 sequence reads: CASSLGEGRVSTEAFF. CDR3 sequence (DNA): TGCGCCAGCAGCTTGGGGGAAGGGAGGGTCAGCACTGAAGCTTTCTTT.

Regarding this clone: Other DNA sequences in this specimen translate into the identical CDR3. The chain employs TRBV12-3 or TRBV12-4 and TRBJ1-1, with D tentatively TRBD1 (6 bases). With 6 bases removed from V and 1 base from J, the gap between germline ends came to 9 bases. The CDR3 is 13 amino acids. In nucleotides, the CDR3 is TGTGCCAGCAGCAAACAGGGGAACACTGAAGCTTTCTTT. Amino acid sequence: CASSKQGNTEAFF.

The gene calls are TRBV30 and TRBJ1-1, with 7 nucleotides matching TRBD1. Germline CDR1 reads GTSNPN; CDR2 reads SVGIG (reference sequence). Trimming removed 3 bases from V and 1 base from J; junction bases left unmatched: 8. This CDR3 contains 15 residues. As DNA, the CDR3 is TGTGCCTGGAGAGGCCCGGGACAGAGGAACACTGAAGCTTTCTTT. It specifies CAWRGPGQRNTEAFF.

The chain carries TRBV5-8 and TRBJ1-5, with 11 nucleotides matching TRBD1. The ends lost 3 bases at V and 0 bases at J; junction bases unmatched: 8. The CDR3 is 18 amino acids. Germline V lookup: CDR1 SGHTS, CDR2 YDEGEE. The CDR3 DNA reads TGTGCCAGCAGCTCCCAAAGGACAGGGGGCTATAGCAATCAGCCCCAGCATTTT. Translated, it gives CASSSQRTGGYSNQPQHF.

The V gene is TRBV14, the J gene TRBJ1-4; D is uncertain. Trimming removed 2 bases from V and 11 bases from J, with 12 bases in between. The CDR3 is made up of 13 amino acids. Germline V gene data show CDR1 as SGHDN and CDR2 as FVKESK. CDR3 DNA sequence: TGTGCCAGCAGCCAAATGGGGTCGTGGAAACTGTTTTTT. This gives the protein CASSQMGSWKLFF. The whole variable domain, filled in from reference TRBV14 and TRBJ1-4, reads EAGVTQFPSHSVIEKGQTVTLRCDPISGHDNLYWYRRVMGKEIKFLLHFVKESKQDESGMPNNRFLAERTGGTYSTLKVQPAELEDSGVYFCASSQMGSWKLFFGSGTQLSVL.

The V and J genes are TRBV7-2 and TRBJ1-5, with TRBD1 as a possible D gene (5 bases). V was cut by 1 base and J by 5 bases, with 12 bases left in between. The CDR3 runs 15 residues. Germline V gives CDR1 SGHTA, CDR2 FQGNSA. The CDR3 sequence: CASSLVGAPDQPQHF. CDR3 DNA: TGTGCCAGCAGCTTAGTAGGGGCGCCGGATCAGCCCCAGCATTTT.

J is TRBJ1-2 and V is TRBV6-5, with 7 bases fitting TRBD1. J gave up 5 bases and V 6 bases, and 9 bases lay outside the gene matches. CDR3 size: 14 residues. The V gene's germline CDR1 is MNHEY and CDR2 SVGAGI. The CDR3: CASRTPDRIYGYTF. The CDR3, as DNA: TGTGCCAGCAGAACTCCGGACAGGATTTATGGCTACACCTTC.

This clone is a singleton in its sample. V is TRBV7-8 and J is TRBJ1-5; D gene ambiguous. CDR1 SGHVS and CDR2 FQNEAQ come from the germline V gene. The CDR3 is 12 amino acids. V lost 3 bases to trimming and J lost 6 bases, with 6 bases between them. CDR3 loop: CASSFFSQPQHF. The DNA of the CDR3 is TGTGCCAGCAGCTTTTTTAGTCAGCCCCAGCATTTT.

This chain uses TRBV6-2 or TRBV6-3 with TRBJ1-1, with no clear D. Per germline, CDR1 MNHEY and CDR2 SVGEGT. The CDR3 loop spans 13 amino acids. The V end lost 2 bases, the J end lost 1 base, and 5 bases lay between the germline ends. This CDR3 reads CASSYGGNTEAFF. CDR3 bases: TGTGCCAGCAGTTACGGCGGGAACACTGAAGCTTTCTTT.

This clone came up once. The chain is built from TRBV24-1 and TRBJ1-2; D remains unclear. V lost 6 bases and J 5 bases, leaving 9 bases between the germline ends. Germline loops: CDR1 KGHDR, CDR2 SFDVKD. The CDR3 sequence is 12 residues long. The CDR3 coding sequence is TGTGCCACCAGTCGGTCCGGATATGGCTACACCTTC. Residues: CATSRSGYGYTF.

This clone was detected once. The chain employs TRBV23-1 and TRBJ2-3; 10 positions agree with TRBD1. TRBV23-1 is filed as an ORF, its function uncertain. The CDR3 length is 17 residues. The V segment lost 4 bases and the J segment 3 bases; nucleotides outside the gene matches: 10. In DNA, the CDR3 is TGCGCCAGCAGTCTTATTTGGGACAGGGGCCCTACAGATACGCAGTATTTT. It translates to CASSLIWDRGPTDTQYF.